Presented here are 14 T cell receptor beta chains from one specimen sequenced in a study of radiotherapy plus CTLA-4 blockade in lung cancer. TCRdb's copy holds only in-frame clones and misses some; the assay was immunoSEQ multiplex PCR. The sample consists of 90,000 to 95,000 clones, roughly 80% of them appearing once. The material was peripheral blood, obtained from a patient treated with radiotherapy plus ipilimumab. The receptors were sampled from a human donor with non-small cell lung cancer who had stable disease on radiotherapy plus ipilimumab.

The J gene is TRBJ1-1, the V gene TRBV18; D is uncertain. Germline V CDR1 and CDR2: KGHSH, LQKENI. Trimming took 2 bases from V and 1 from J, leaving 11 bases between them. The CDR3 has 15 residues. DNA for the CDR3: TGTGCCAGCTCACCAAGGGCAGGCGAGAACACTGAAGCTTTCTTT. It translates to CASSPRAGENTEAFF.

The rearrangement uses TRBV14 and TRBJ1-2, with D possibly being TRBD1 (5 bases). The germline V gene encodes CDR1 SGHDN and CDR2 FVKESK. Trimming pared 4 bases from V and 4 bases from J, leaving 13 bases between. The CDR3 covers 14 residues. CDR3 DNA sequence: TGTGCCAGCAGCCCTACTATCGGGGGCTATGGCTACACCTTC. It encodes CASSPTIGGYGYTF.

CDR3 sequence reads: CASSHSGQGRETQYF. Here the CDR3 DNA reads TGTGCCAGCAGCCACTCGGGACAGGGACGAGAGACCCAGTACTTC. The chain links TRBV6-1 to TRBJ2-5, with TRBD1 identical over 9 bases. With 6 bases clipped from V and 4 bases from J, the junction kept 9 bases outside the gene matches. The CDR3 is 15 amino acids. Germline CDR1 MNHNS, CDR2 SASEGT.

The chain employs TRBV28 and TRBJ2-7; 7 bases are shared with TRBD1. Trimming took 4 bases from V and 0 from J; bases not matched to a gene: 6. The CDR3 contains 15 residues. The germline gives CDR1 MDHEN, CDR2 SYDVKM. The CDR3 nucleotides read TGTGCCAGCAGTTCGGGGACAGCTAGCTCCTACGAGCAGTACTTC. It translates to CASSSGTASSYEQYF.

In the case of this clone: Compared with germline, one end of the junction differs, possibly owing to a read error. The chain's CDR3 is CARSGRLAQYTDTQYF. DNA of the CDR3: TGTGCCAGGAGTGGGCGATTGGCCCAATACACAGATACGCAGTATTTT. V gene TRBV2 combines with J gene TRBJ2-3; no clear D gene. The CDR3 is made up of 16 amino acids. The germline V gene has CDR1 SNHLY and CDR2 FYNNEI.

This chain uses TRBV6-6 with TRBJ1-1; 7 bases line up with TRBD1. CDR1 MNHNY and CDR2 SVGAGI come from the germline V gene (reference sequence). The CDR3 covers 15 residues. With 7 bases clipped from V and 3 bases from J, the junction kept 11 bases outside the gene matches. Written as DNA, the CDR3 is TGTGCCAGCACCATGACTCCCGGGACAGACACTGAAGCTTTCTTT. Its protein is CASTMTPGTDTEAFF.

This chain's CDR3 is CSGRSGRGTDTQYF. DNA for the CDR3: TGCAGCGGCAGATCCGGGAGGGGCACAGATACGCAGTATTTT. The J gene is TRBJ2-3, the V gene TRBV29-1; 8 bases line up with TRBD2. V dropped 7 bases and J dropped 1; count of bases not matched to a gene: 7. The germline CDR1 and CDR2 sequences are SQVTM and ANQGSEA. The CDR3 sequence is 14 residues long.

The chain joins TRBV19 to TRBJ2-7; 11 bases map to TRBD1. This CDR3 has 15 amino acids. After removal of 4 bases from V and 7 bases from J, the junction contained 9 bases not matched to a gene. From germline, CDR1 is LNHDA and CDR2 SQIVND (reference sequence). CDR3 nucleotides: TGTGCCAGTAGTAGAAATGGACAGGGGGCGAGGGAGCAGTACTTC. Protein: CASSRNGQGAREQYF.

The gene calls are TRBV30 and TRBJ1-6, with 8 bases that match TRBD1. The CDR3 has 18 amino acids. The J segment lost 0 bases and the V segment lost 3 bases, leaving 10 bases of the junction unmatched. Germline CDR1 and CDR2: GTSNPN and SVGIG (reference sequence). CDR3 loop: CAWRTGVIFLSYNSPLHF. CDR3 in DNA: TGTGCCTGGAGGACAGGGGTCATCTTCCTCTCCTATAATTCACCCCTCCACTTT.

The gene calls are TRBV28 and TRBJ1-5; D possibly corresponds to TRBD1 (5 bases). Trimming took 3 bases from V and 7 from J, leaving 16 bases between them. The CDR3 totals 15 residues. Germline CDR1 is MDHEN and CDR2 is SYDVKM. CDR3 region: CASSFPQVGDQPQHF. DNA for the CDR3: TGTGCCAGCAGTTTCCCCCAGGTCGGGGACCAGCCCCAGCATTTT.

This clone has just a few counts. This rearrangement joins TRBV19 to TRBJ1-1; no clear D. Germline CDR1 reads LNHDA; CDR2 reads SQIVND (reference sequence). The CDR3 runs 14 residues. V lost 3 bases and J lost 2, with 10 bases in between. CDR3 DNA: TGTGCCAGTAGTATGCGGCAGGATAACACTGAAGCTTTCTTT. Translation: CASSMRQDNTEAFF.

This clone has more than one count but fewer than ten. The chain has TRBV9 and TRBJ2-7, with 16 bases that match TRBD2. V lost 7 bases to trimming and J lost 5 bases; unmatched junction nucleotides: 3. Germline-derived CDR1 and CDR2 are SGDLS and YYNGEE. CDR3 length: 14 residues. CDR3: CASGTSGRADEQYF. In DNA form, the CDR3 reads TGTGCCAGCGGGACTAGCGGGAGGGCCGACGAGCAGTACTTC.

The chain couples TRBV18 to TRBJ2-3, with TRBD2 identical over 10 bases. CDR1 KGHSH and CDR2 LQKENI come from the germline V gene. The CDR3 spans 16 residues. Trimming cost V 1 base and J 6 bases; bases outside gene matches: 7. DNA of the CDR3: TGTGCCAGCTCACCACAGTTAGCGGGGGGTACCGATACGCAGTATTTT. This encodes CASSPQLAGGTDTQYF.

The chain is built from TRBV27 and TRBJ2-7; TRBD2 agrees at 11 bases. The CDR3 consists of 14 residues. Losses at the gene ends were 8 bases for V and 0 bases for J; bases not matched to a gene: 3. The germline CDR1 and CDR2 sequences are MNHEY and SMNVEV (reference sequence). For the CDR3, the DNA is TGTGCCAGCGGACTAGCGGGTAACTCCTACGAGCAGTACTTC. This translates into CASGLAGNSYEQYF.